There are many counts of the clone carrying this T cell receptor beta chain. Its antigen remains unidentified. The V gene end was trimmed by 4 bases and the J gene end by 7 bases; junction bases not matched to a gene: 4. This CDR3 has 14 amino acids. Germline CDR1 reads MNHNS; CDR2 reads SASEGT. The authors amplified TCR beta CDR3 regions, and they did so from RNA transcripts for repertoire sequencing. RT-PCR was first run with HTBI primers, then multiplex PCR in a second round. TCRdb re-called the multiplex PCR reads with MiXCR, one entry per CDR3 protein. The repertoire holds approximately 1.2 million distinct CDR3 sequences, with about 38% as singletons. This sample is drawn from a study of Graves' ophthalmopathy and Graves' hyperthyroidism. Study findings and constraints: In separating ophthalmopathy from stable hyperthyroidism, a 13-signature model achieved 85% to 90% sensitivity and 75% to 84% specificity. Sensitivity reached 70.59% and specificity 72% to 80% when the model predicted ophthalmopathy progression.

Each diagnosis was determined on the basis of clinical symptoms, serum thyroxine, TRAb, thyroid ultrasound and orbital computed tomography. This clonotype was sampled from an adult man with Graves' hyperthyroidism. Sequencing was done on a sample of peripheral blood or thyroid tissue (not recorded which). The chain recombines TRBV6-1 with TRBJ1-6; 7 positions agree with TRBD1. As DNA, the CDR3 is TGTGCCAGCAGTGCAGGGGGACCAAATTCACCCCTCCACTTT. It encodes CASSAGGPNSPLHF.